These 12 T cell receptor beta chains share one sample of origin, sequenced in a study of blood T cells in healthy people across ages. Next came a second PCR, run for about 7 to 12 cycles, which used a sample-barcoded 5' primer along with a J-beta primer mix. TCRdb used MiXCR to reprocess the 5' RACE reads, holding one entry per CDR3 protein. The table lists 540,000 or so distinct CDR3 sequences, roughly 29% of them singletons. Material: blood. The source of these receptors is a woman aged 70-85 years in good health.

This clonotype has only a few counts. The rearrangement joins TRBV20-1 to TRBJ1-4, with D hard to call. The CDR3 totals 16 residues. The germline gives CDR1 DFQATT, CDR2 SNEGSKA (reference sequence). V was trimmed by 4 bases and J by 5 bases, leaving 20 bases between them. In nucleotides, the CDR3 is TGCAGTGCTATCAGCTTCTTGGGGAGGGAAAATGAAAAACTGTTTTTT. The encoded protein is CSAISFLGRENEKLFF.

CDR3 nucleotides: TGTGCCAGCAGCCCCAAGTCATTAGAGACCCAGTACTTC. As protein: CASSPKSLETQYF. The chain combines TRBV3-1 with TRBJ2-5; no clear D gene. Per germline, CDR1 LGHDT and CDR2 YNNKEL (reference sequence). The CDR3 loop spans 13 amino acids. Trimming removed 4 bases from V and 4 bases from J, with 10 bases in between.

The rearrangement uses TRBV5-1 and TRBJ1-5, with no clear D. V lost 1 base to trimming and J lost 0 bases, with 11 bases between them. This CDR3 contains 16 residues. Germline CDR1 is SGHRS and CDR2 is YFSETQ. The CDR3 bases are TGCGCCAGCAGCTTGATGATGGTCAATAGCAATCAGCCCCAGCATTTT. This sequence encodes CASSLMMVNSNQPQHF.

This clonotype came up many times. J is TRBJ2-1 and V is TRBV7-9; 7 nucleotides line up with TRBD2. The CDR3 covers 14 residues. Germline-derived CDR1 and CDR2 are SEHNR and FQNEAQ (reference sequence). V was clipped by 2 bases and J by 8 bases; unmatched bases: 6. CDR3 sequence: CASSLFGGNDEQFF. DNA for the CDR3: TGTGCCAGCAGCTTATTCGGGGGGAACGATGAGCAGTTCTTC. Drawing the rest from reference TRBV7-9 and TRBJ2-1, the complete variable domain is DTGVSQNPRHKITKRGQNVTFRCDPISEHNRLYWYRQTLGQGPEFLTYFQNEAQLEKSRLLSDRFSAERPKGSFSTLEIQRTEQGDSAMYLCASSLFGGNDEQFFGPGTRLTVL.

The genes are TRBV10-3 and TRBJ2-7, with 12 bases lining up with TRBD2. The germline V gene encodes CDR1 ENHRY and CDR2 SYGVKD. V shed 3 bases and J 13 bases; nucleotides not matched to a gene: 10. The CDR3 runs 14 residues. CDR3 nucleotide sequence: TGTGCCATCAGTGACCTTACTACTAGCGGGGGGCCCTACTTC. Translated, it gives CAISDLTTSGGPYF.

The chain is built from TRBV27 and TRBJ2-1, with TRBD2 identical over 13 bases. The ends lost 7 bases at V and 4 bases at J; junction bases unmatched: 10. Germline CDR1 is MNHEY and CDR2 is SMNVEV (reference sequence). This CDR3 is 17 amino acids long. CDR3 sequence: CASIKTSGGYGYNEQFF. The CDR3 DNA reads as TGTGCCAGCATTAAGACTAGCGGGGGGTACGGTTACAATGAGCAGTTCTTC.

The chain has TRBV7-2 and TRBJ2-1; D not resolved. The CDR3 has 15 amino acids. V was shortened by 5 bases and J by 10 bases, with 21 bases between the two germline ends. Germline CDR1 is SGHTA and CDR2 is FQGNSA. The CDR3 nucleotides are TGTGCCAGCAGCCAAGGACGAGGCCCACGTTTGGAGCAGTTCTTC. Amino acid sequence: CASSQGRGPRLEQFF.

V gene TRBV29-1 combines with J gene TRBJ2-2; 7 bases align to TRBD1. V shed 8 bases, J shed 0 bases, and the junction held 6 bases outside the gene matches. Germline values: CDR1 SQVTM, CDR2 ANQGSEA. There are 14 residues in the CDR3. The CDR3 sequence is CSTTTGPNTGELFF. The CDR3, as DNA: TGCAGCACCACGACAGGGCCGAACACCGGGGAGCTGTTTTTT.

This clonotype has a handful of counts. V usage is TRBV9 and J usage is TRBJ2-3; TRBD2 might be the D (5 bases). With 0 bases removed from V and 8 bases from J, the gap between germline ends came to 16 bases. Germline CDR1 and CDR2: SGDLS and YYNGEE. This CDR3 has 15 residues. The CDR3 loop reads CASSVEDQHRGTQYF. The CDR3, as DNA: TGTGCCAGCAGCGTAGAGGACCAACATCGGGGTACGCAGTATTTT. Full variable domain (rest looked up from reference TRBV9 and TRBJ2-3): DSGVTQTPKHLITATGQRVTLRCSPRSGDLSVYWYQQSLDQGLQFLIQYYNGEERAKGNILERFSAQQFPDLHSELNLSSLELGDSALYFCASSVEDQHRGTQYFGPGTRLTVL.

CDR3 loop: CASSETGEQPQHF. The DNA of the CDR3 is TGTGCCAGCTCAGAGACAGGTGAGCAGCCCCAGCATTTT. The genes are TRBV18 and TRBJ1-5, with D maybe TRBD1 (6 bases). Germline CDR1 is KGHSH and CDR2 is LQKENI. The CDR3 sequence is 13 residues long. V was pared by 5 bases and J by 7 bases, with 12 bases between. Complete variable domain (other parts from reference TRBV18 and TRBJ1-5): NAGVMQNPRHLVRRRGQEARLRCSPMKGHSHVYWYRQLPEEGLKFMVYLQKENIIDESGMPKERFSAEFPKEGPSILRIQQVVRGDSAAYFCASSETGEQPQHFGDGTRLSIL.

As regards this clonotype: One junction end disagrees with the germline gene, perhaps due to a read error. V gene TRBV20-1 combines with J gene TRBJ2-3, with D tentatively TRBD2 (6 bases). Germline lookup yields CDR1 DFQATT and CDR2 SNEGSKA (reference sequence). This CDR3 contains 15 residues. The CDR3 DNA follows: TGCAGTGCTAGGTGGGAGCAGGGAGGTACAGATACGCAGTACTTT. It specifies CSARWEQGGTDTQYF.

This clonotype was counted a few times. The V and J genes are TRBV7-8 and TRBJ2-1, with D tentatively TRBD2 (7 bases). V lost 2 bases, J lost 9 bases, and 11 bases lay in between. The CDR3 extends over 13 amino acids. Germline CDR1 SGHVS, CDR2 FQNEAQ. The CDR3 DNA reads TGTGCCAGCAGCTTAAGGGGGGGCATTGAGCAGTTCTTC. Residues: CASSLRGGIEQFF.